This TCR beta chain emerged from a study of blood T cell repertoires in COVID-19. The overall study: Samples taken during acute and convalescent COVID-19 were collected in the United States, Italy and Spain.

Authors' data handling: By means of reference gene primer amplification, nucleated cell counts were estimated. Generated by immunoSEQ multiplex PCR, the TCRdb table keeps only in-frame clones and is missing some. V, J and clone size are taken as reported in that table, and D and trimming were inferred from the DNA itself. The sample holds about 200,000 clones, about four fifths seen once. Cohorts were based on clinical histories the participants reported. Recovered status applied to Cohort 3 donors who had two consecutive negative PCRs. It also applied to those with clearance or with symptom resolution. The germline V gene has CDR1 MNHEY and CDR2 SMNVEV (reference sequence). The CDR3 covers 17 residues. The V gene end was trimmed by 8 bases and the J gene end by 0 bases; junction bases not matched to a gene: 15.

The V call is TRBV27, the J call TRBJ1-1; 7 nucleotides match TRBD1. The origin of this receptor is a man between 35 and 55 years old who had recovered from COVID-19. Sequenced: PBMCs or T cells enriched from blood (not recorded which). The CDR3 sequence is CASRVGTDRPLNTEAFF. As DNA, the CDR3 is TGTGCCAGCCGTGTCGGGACAGACCGACCCTTGAACACTGAAGCTTTCTTT.